This TCR beta chain appears in the sequencing data of a study of blood T cell repertoires in COVID-19. As for the study in general: The origin of the acute and convalescent COVID-19 samples was the United States, Italy and Spain. Nucleic acid was either cDNA or gDNA, and it came from T cells, B-cell-depleted T cells, or PBMCs.

In the original processing: Counts of nucleated cells, estimated from reference gene primer amplification, were obtained. The assay was immunoSEQ multiplex PCR, and TCRdb's table has in-frame clones only and misses some. V, J and clone size were drawn from that table, and D and trimming were deduced from the DNA. The sample yields some 280,000 clones, around four fifths seen once. V lost 0 bases, J lost 6 bases, and 12 bases lay in between. CDR1 and CDR2 from the germline V gene are SGHTA and FQGNSA. This CDR3 spans 15 amino acids. This chain links TRBV7-2 with TRBJ2-1; D is perhaps TRBD2 (5 bases). The material sequenced was peripheral blood. This receptor was obtained from a woman between 50 and 59 years old with active or convalescent COVID-19. The CDR3 is CASSLAAAGPNEQFF. The CDR3 DNA sequence: TGTGCCAGCAGCTTAGCAGCGGCGGGTCCCAATGAGCAGTTCTTC.